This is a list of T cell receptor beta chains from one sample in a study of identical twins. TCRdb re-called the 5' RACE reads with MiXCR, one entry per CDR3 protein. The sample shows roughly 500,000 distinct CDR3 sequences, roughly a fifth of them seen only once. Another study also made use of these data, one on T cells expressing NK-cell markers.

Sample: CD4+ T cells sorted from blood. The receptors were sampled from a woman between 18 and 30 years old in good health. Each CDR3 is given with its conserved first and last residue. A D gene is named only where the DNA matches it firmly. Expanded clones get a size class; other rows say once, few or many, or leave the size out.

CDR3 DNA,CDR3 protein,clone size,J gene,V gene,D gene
TGTGCCAGCAGTATCGGGCTTTCTCCCTACGAGCAGTACTTC,CASSIGLSPYEQYF,NA,TRBJ2-7,TRBV5-5,NA
TGCGCCAGCAGCTCACAGGGAGAGAACACCGGGGAGCTGTTTTTT,CASSSQGENTGELFF,once,TRBJ2-2,TRBV5-1,NA
TGTGCCAGCAGCAAAGACGAGACTAGCTCCTACGAGCAGTACTTC,CASSKDETSSYEQYF,NA,TRBJ2-7,TRBV21-1,NA
TGCAGGGGGGCTTATGTCGCCAAAAACATTCAGTACTTC,CRGAYVAKNIQYF,NA,TRBJ2-4,TRBV20-1,NA
TGCAGTGCTTTACAGGAGAACTTTGAAGCTTTCTTT,CSALQENFEAFF,few,TRBJ1-1,TRBV20-1,NA
TGCAGTGCTAGACGGGCAGGCCTACGAGAAAACACCATATATTTT,CSARRAGLRENTIYF,NA,TRBJ1-3,TRBV20-1,NA
TGTGCCAGCAGCGACCTTGAAGACTCCTACGAGCAGTACTTC,CASSDLEDSYEQYF,few,TRBJ2-7,TRBV7-2,NA
TGTGCCAGCACTCCGGGCAGGCGGGCCTCTAGCACAGATACGCAGTATTTT,CASTPGRRASSTDTQYF,NA,TRBJ2-3,TRBV5-6,NA
TGCGCCAGCAGCTTGATCCGCGTTGACACCGGGGAGCTGTTTTTT,CASSLIRVDTGELFF,NA,TRBJ2-2,TRBV5-1,NA
TGCAGTGCTAGTCGACAAACCCGAAATGAGCAGTTCTTC,CSASRQTRNEQFF,NA,TRBJ2-1,TRBV20-1,NA
TGTGCCAGCAGTTACCTCTCCCAGTTACCCGGAAACACCATATATTTT,CASSYLSQLPGNTIYF,NA,TRBJ1-3,TRBV6-5,NA
TGCAGTGCTAGAGGGGCTTTACTAATGAACACTGAAGCTTTCTTT,CSARGALLMNTEAFF,few,TRBJ1-1,TRBV20-1,NA